The rows below give T cell receptor beta chains drawn from one sample of a study of cytomegalovirus exposure and HLA in healthy donors. Generated by immunoSEQ multiplex PCR, the TCRdb table keeps only in-frame clones and is missing some. The sample shows approximately 140,000 clones, about three quarters of them seen only once. The specimen was PBMCs. The receptors here all came from a male donor in good health and CMV-seropositive. CDR3s include the opening cysteine and the closing phenylalanine or tryptophan. The order of the fields is CDR3 DNA, CDR3 protein, clone size, D gene, V gene, J gene. A D gene is named only where the DNA matches it firmly. The size entry is marked missing in some rows and otherwise reads once, few, many or a size class.

CDR3 DNA: TGTGCCAGCAGCTTATACGGGACCCAGTACTTC
CDR3 protein: CASSLYGTQYF
clone size: NA
D gene: NA
V gene: TRBV7-6
J gene: TRBJ2-5

CDR3 DNA: TGTGCCAGCTTCCCAGGGGCGACTGAACTAGCGGCCAATGAGCAGTTCTTC
CDR3 protein: CASFPGATELAANEQFF
clone size: NA
D gene: TRBD2
V gene: TRBV28
J gene: TRBJ2-1

CDR3 DNA: TGTGCCAGTAGTACGGACAGGGCTGGCTACACCTTC
CDR3 protein: CASSTDRAGYTF
clone size: NA
D gene: TRBD1
V gene: TRBV19
J gene: TRBJ1-2

CDR3 DNA: TGTGCCAGCAGCCGGCAGTTGAGCGCAGATACGCAGTATTTT
CDR3 protein: CASSRQLSADTQYF
clone size: NA
D gene: NA
V gene: TRBV7-2
J gene: TRBJ2-3

CDR3 DNA: TGTGCCAGCAGTTCACAGGGGTACTATGGCTACACCTTC
CDR3 protein: CASSSQGYYGYTF
clone size: NA
D gene: TRBD1
V gene: TRBV25-1
J gene: TRBJ1-2

CDR3 DNA: TGTGCCAGCAGAGTCAACCGGGACAGCGCACTCATGAACACTGAAGCTTTCTTT
CDR3 protein: CASRVNRDSALMNTEAFF
clone size: NA
D gene: TRBD1
V gene: TRBV2
J gene: TRBJ1-1

CDR3 DNA: TGTGCCAGCAGCCCGACAGGGGTCCCCTACGAGCAGTACTTC
CDR3 protein: CASSPTGVPYEQYF
clone size: NA
D gene: TRBD1
V gene: TRBV6-5
J gene: TRBJ2-7

CDR3 DNA: TGTGCCAGCAGTCACACTACAGGGTCTGGGGCCAACGTCCTGACTTTC
CDR3 protein: CASSHTTGSGANVLTF
clone size: NA
D gene: NA
V gene: TRBV9
J gene: TRBJ2-6

CDR3 DNA: TGTGCCAGCAGTTTAGGCGCGGCAGGGAAAGTAGGGGGCTACACCTTC
CDR3 protein: CASSLGAAGKVGGYTF
clone size: NA
D gene: NA
V gene: TRBV27
J gene: TRBJ1-2

CDR3 DNA: TGTGCCAGCAGCTTGGGGGGGACGATCCCCTACGAGCAGTACTTC
CDR3 protein: CASSLGGTIPYEQYF
clone size: NA
D gene: TRBD2
V gene: TRBV7-9
J gene: TRBJ2-7

CDR3 DNA: TGTGCCAGCACAGTTTTTAGCGGGTGGCCTGAGACCCAGTACTTC
CDR3 protein: CASTVFSGWPETQYF
clone size: NA
D gene: TRBD2
V gene: TRBV6-5
J gene: TRBJ2-5

CDR3 DNA: TGTGCCAGCAGTTTTAGGACTAACTCCTACAATGAGCAGTTCTTC
CDR3 protein: CASSFRTNSYNEQFF
clone size: few
D gene: NA
V gene: TRBV28
J gene: TRBJ2-1

CDR3 DNA: TGTGCCAGCAGCCAAGCCGGGACTAATACCTACGAGCAGTACTTC
CDR3 protein: CASSQAGTNTYEQYF
clone size: few
D gene: TRBD2
V gene: TRBV4-2
J gene: TRBJ2-7

CDR3 DNA: TGTGCCAGCAACCTAGCGGGAGTTGGGGAGACCCAGTACTTC
CDR3 protein: CASNLAGVGETQYF
clone size: NA
D gene: TRBD2
V gene: TRBV9
J gene: TRBJ2-5

CDR3 DNA: TGCGCCAGCAGCTTGGGGGCTAGCGCAAGCACAGATACGCAGTATTTT
CDR3 protein: CASSLGASASTDTQYF
clone size: NA
D gene: NA
V gene: TRBV5-1
J gene: TRBJ2-3

CDR3 DNA: TGTGCCATCAGTGGGCAGGGGGCCAACGGGGAGCTGTTTTTT
CDR3 protein: CAISGQGANGELFF
clone size: NA
D gene: TRBD1
V gene: TRBV10-3
J gene: TRBJ2-2

CDR3 DNA: TGTGCCAGCAGCTTGGCCGATCCTTACAGAAATCAGCCCCAGCATTTT
CDR3 protein: CASSLADPYRNQPQHF
clone size: NA
D gene: NA
V gene: TRBV5-6
J gene: TRBJ1-5

CDR3 DNA: TGTGCCAGCTCACCACGGCAGGTAACCTACAATGAGCAGTTCTTC
CDR3 protein: CASSPRQVTYNEQFF
clone size: NA
D gene: NA
V gene: TRBV18
J gene: TRBJ2-1

CDR3 DNA: TGTGCCAGTAGTGAAGGGGCAGGGAACACTGAAGCTTTCTTT
CDR3 protein: CASSEGAGNTEAFF
clone size: NA
D gene: NA
V gene: TRBV19
J gene: TRBJ1-1

CDR3 DNA: TGTGCCATCAGCGAGGTTGGGAGCGAGCAGTACTTC
CDR3 protein: CAISEVGSEQYF
clone size: NA
D gene: NA
V gene: TRBV10-3
J gene: TRBJ2-7

CDR3 DNA: TGTGCCATCAGTGTACTTCCCTACGAGCAGTACTTC
CDR3 protein: CAISVLPYEQYF
clone size: NA
D gene: NA
V gene: TRBV10-3
J gene: TRBJ2-7

CDR3 DNA: TGTGCTAGTGGTTTAGGACTAGCGGTCCTATCCTACGAGCAGTACTTC
CDR3 protein: CASGLGLAVLSYEQYF
clone size: few
D gene: TRBD2
V gene: TRBV12-5
J gene: TRBJ2-7

CDR3 DNA: TGTGCCTGGGCATCGACAGATTATCAGCCCCAGCATTTT
CDR3 protein: CAWASTDYQPQHF
clone size: NA
D gene: NA
V gene: TRBV30
J gene: TRBJ1-5

CDR3 DNA: TGTGCCAGCAGTATAATGACAGGGCTTGAGCAGTACTTC
CDR3 protein: CASSIMTGLEQYF
clone size: NA
D gene: TRBD1
V gene: TRBV27
J gene: TRBJ2-7

CDR3 DNA: TGTGCCAGCAGTGCCTTGACAGGGAAAGCTTTCTTT
CDR3 protein: CASSALTGKAFF
clone size: once
D gene: TRBD1
V gene: TRBV25-1
J gene: TRBJ1-1

CDR3 DNA: TGTGCCAGCAGTAATTTGCGGGGTTCCGGGGAGCTGTTTTTT
CDR3 protein: CASSNLRGSGELFF
clone size: NA
D gene: NA
V gene: TRBV2
J gene: TRBJ2-2

CDR3 DNA: TGTGCCAGTAGCCCGGGGCAGGGGATATACAATGAGCAGTTCTTC
CDR3 protein: CASSPGQGIYNEQFF
clone size: NA
D gene: NA
V gene: TRBV19
J gene: TRBJ2-1

CDR3 DNA: TGTGCCAGCAGTTACCAGGGTATCACAGATACGCAGTATTTT
CDR3 protein: CASSYQGITDTQYF
clone size: NA
D gene: NA
V gene: TRBV6-5
J gene: TRBJ2-3

CDR3 DNA: TGCGCCAGCCGGGGAACTGGAAACACCATATATTTT
CDR3 protein: CASRGTGNTIYF
clone size: NA
D gene: NA
V gene: TRBV4-1
J gene: TRBJ1-3

CDR3 DNA: TGTGCCAGCAGCGTGGGACAGGGCAATTCACCCCTCCACTTT
CDR3 protein: CASSVGQGNSPLHF
clone size: NA
D gene: TRBD1
V gene: TRBV2
J gene: TRBJ1-6

CDR3 DNA: TGTGCCAGCAGCGTACAGGGGGCTGGGGCCAACGTCCTGACTTTC
CDR3 protein: CASSVQGAGANVLTF
clone size: NA
D gene: TRBD1
V gene: TRBV9
J gene: TRBJ2-6

CDR3 DNA: TGTGCCAGCAGTCTAAGCCCCTACAATGAGCAGTTCTTC
CDR3 protein: CASSLSPYNEQFF
clone size: NA
D gene: NA
V gene: TRBV6-7
J gene: TRBJ2-1

CDR3 DNA: TGTGCCAGTAGTGCGCGGGACAGTGCAGATACGCAGTATTTT
CDR3 protein: CASSARDSADTQYF
clone size: NA
D gene: NA
V gene: TRBV19
J gene: TRBJ2-3

CDR3 DNA: TGCGCCAGCAGTACAGGGACTAGCGGGGGGAATGAGCAGTTCTTC
CDR3 protein: CASSTGTSGGNEQFF
clone size: NA
D gene: TRBD2
V gene: TRBV10-1
J gene: TRBJ2-1

CDR3 DNA: TGTGCCAGCAGTGAAAGACAGGGCAACTATGGCTACACCTTC
CDR3 protein: CASSERQGNYGYTF
clone size: few
D gene: TRBD1
V gene: TRBV2
J gene: TRBJ1-2

CDR3 DNA: TGTGCCAGCAGCGTTACAACCGGGGAGCTGTTTTTT
CDR3 protein: CASSVTTGELFF
clone size: NA
D gene: NA
V gene: TRBV9
J gene: TRBJ2-2

CDR3 DNA: TGCAGCGTCCACGGCGGAGCTATGAACACTGAAGCTTTCTTT
CDR3 protein: CSVHGGAMNTEAFF
clone size: NA
D gene: NA
V gene: TRBV29-1
J gene: TRBJ1-1

CDR3 DNA: TGTGCCAGCAGCAAAGAACAGGAGAACACTGAAGCTTTCTTT
CDR3 protein: CASSKEQENTEAFF
clone size: NA
D gene: NA
V gene: TRBV21-1
J gene: TRBJ1-1

CDR3 DNA: TGTGCCAGCAGCGTAGAATCAACTAGCACAGATACGCAGTATTTT
CDR3 protein: CASSVESTSTDTQYF
clone size: NA
D gene: NA
V gene: TRBV9
J gene: TRBJ2-3

CDR3 DNA: TGTGCCAGCAGCGTCGGGACAGTTAGCACAGATACGCAGTATTTT
CDR3 protein: CASSVGTVSTDTQYF
clone size: NA
D gene: TRBD1
V gene: TRBV9
J gene: TRBJ2-3

CDR3 DNA: TGTGCAAGTCGCTTAGAGGGGGACTGTAGCGGGGGGATTACAGATACGCAGTATTTT
CDR3 protein: CASRLEGDCSGGITDTQYF
clone size: NA
D gene: NA
V gene: TRBV12-2
J gene: TRBJ2-3

CDR3 DNA: TGTGCCAGCAGTTACTCGGGACAGGGTTACGAGCAGTACTTC
CDR3 protein: CASSYSGQGYEQYF
clone size: NA
D gene: TRBD1
V gene: TRBV6-5
J gene: TRBJ2-7

CDR3 DNA: TGTGCCAGCAGCCCCCCCCTTGGGCACCAAGAGACCCAGTACTTC
CDR3 protein: CASSPPLGHQETQYF
clone size: NA
D gene: NA
V gene: TRBV7-9
J gene: TRBJ2-5

CDR3 DNA: TGTGCCAGCCTTCCCGACCTTCGGACAGACTTTAGAACATATGGCTACACCTTC
CDR3 protein: CASLPDLRTDFRTYGYTF
clone size: NA
D gene: NA
V gene: TRBV2
J gene: TRBJ1-2

CDR3 DNA: TGTGCCAGCAGCTTGACGGGTTTCTCAGATACGCAGTATTTT
CDR3 protein: CASSLTGFSDTQYF
clone size: NA
D gene: NA
V gene: TRBV5-8
J gene: TRBJ2-3

CDR3 DNA: TGTGCCATCAGCGTTGGACTAGCGGGAGGAAATGAGCAGTTCTTC
CDR3 protein: CAISVGLAGGNEQFF
clone size: NA
D gene: TRBD2
V gene: TRBV10-3
J gene: TRBJ2-1

CDR3 DNA: TGTGCCAGCAGCTTAACTAGCGGGGCCCACAATGAGCAGTTCTTC
CDR3 protein: CASSLTSGAHNEQFF
clone size: few
D gene: TRBD2
V gene: TRBV11-3
J gene: TRBJ2-1

CDR3 DNA: TGTGCCAGCAGCCCCAACTATGGAGGAAACACCATATATTTT
CDR3 protein: CASSPNYGGNTIYF
clone size: NA
D gene: NA
V gene: TRBV7-9
J gene: TRBJ1-3

CDR3 DNA: TGTGCCAGCAGCCCGACCTTAAGACTAGCGGAAGAGACCCAGTACTTC
CDR3 protein: CASSPTLRLAEETQYF
clone size: NA
D gene: TRBD2
V gene: TRBV28
J gene: TRBJ2-5

CDR3 DNA: TGTGCCAGCAGCTTAGAAGGGGAAACTGAAGCTTTCTTT
CDR3 protein: CASSLEGETEAFF
clone size: NA
D gene: NA
V gene: TRBV11-3
J gene: TRBJ1-1

CDR3 DNA: TGTGCCAGCAGCTTCGAACAGGGGGATCGCTATGGCTACACCTTC
CDR3 protein: CASSFEQGDRYGYTF
clone size: few
D gene: TRBD1
V gene: TRBV11-2
J gene: TRBJ1-2

CDR3 DNA: TGTGCCATTCTAGGTGACCCAACAGATACGCAGTATTTT
CDR3 protein: CAILGDPTDTQYF
clone size: NA
D gene: NA
V gene: TRBV10-3
J gene: TRBJ2-3

CDR3 DNA: TGTGCCAGCAGCGCCTGGGGGACAGGGGGCGAGAATGAGCAGTTCTTC
CDR3 protein: CASSAWGTGGENEQFF
clone size: NA
D gene: TRBD1
V gene: TRBV9
J gene: TRBJ2-1

CDR3 DNA: TGTGCCAGCAGCCCACCGACTGGGGACAGGGTGGGGGTTAACTATGGCTACACCTTC
CDR3 protein: CASSPPTGDRVGVNYGYTF
clone size: NA
D gene: TRBD1
V gene: TRBV9
J gene: TRBJ1-2

CDR3 DNA: TGTGCCAGCAGTCCAGGGTCCACCTACGAGCAGTACTTC
CDR3 protein: CASSPGSTYEQYF
clone size: NA
D gene: NA
V gene: TRBV6-6
J gene: TRBJ2-7

CDR3 DNA: TGTGCCAGCAGCTTAGTGCAGGGAGGGACTGAAGCTTTCTTT
CDR3 protein: CASSLVQGGTEAFF
clone size: few
D gene: NA
V gene: TRBV7-3
J gene: TRBJ1-1